The present TCR beta chain was sequenced within a study of T-cell reconstitution after alpha-beta-depleted transplantation in children (TCRdb year 2016). Turning to the overall study: The study quantitatively tracked T-cell immune reconstitution after TCRalphabeta/CD19-depleted allogeneic hematopoietic cell transplantation in children using TCR repertoire profiling.

V trim: 3 bases; J trim: 5 bases; unmatched bases: 12. From the cysteine up to the phenylalanine, the CDR3 has a length of 16 residues. Kept here is only the CDR3 DNA, which spans 48 bases and is read in frame from base 1. Library preparation employed PCR. These reads were obtained on an Illumina HiSeq 2500. TCR libraries were prepared with molecular barcoding, using unique molecular identifiers to normalize TCRbeta repertoire quantification. Clones were called with MiXCR by TCRdb after fastp trimmed the public reads at Q25, and only in-frame beta chains were retained. Rows merge per CDR3 protein into single entries with the most common DNA and genes. This sample has approximately 590,000 distinct CDR3 sequences in its table, and roughly a tenth of those were observed once. The ten most abundant clones make up less than 5% of the sample. This clonotype showed up just a few times. No antigen is known for it. It has no much larger one-base neighbor in the sample; base qualities were not kept.

In this chain, TRBV12-3 or TRBV12-4 is recombined with TRBJ2-5, with 7 middle bases fitting TRBD2. The origin of this receptor is a human donor who donated a stem cell graft to a child with acute myeloid leukemia. This sample comprised PBMCs from the stem cell graft donor, obtained from the stem cell graft. At the DNA level, the sequence is TGTGCCAGCAGTTTTGACCGGGAGGATGGATTCGAGACCCAGTACTTC. Translated, it gives CASSFDREDGFETQYF.